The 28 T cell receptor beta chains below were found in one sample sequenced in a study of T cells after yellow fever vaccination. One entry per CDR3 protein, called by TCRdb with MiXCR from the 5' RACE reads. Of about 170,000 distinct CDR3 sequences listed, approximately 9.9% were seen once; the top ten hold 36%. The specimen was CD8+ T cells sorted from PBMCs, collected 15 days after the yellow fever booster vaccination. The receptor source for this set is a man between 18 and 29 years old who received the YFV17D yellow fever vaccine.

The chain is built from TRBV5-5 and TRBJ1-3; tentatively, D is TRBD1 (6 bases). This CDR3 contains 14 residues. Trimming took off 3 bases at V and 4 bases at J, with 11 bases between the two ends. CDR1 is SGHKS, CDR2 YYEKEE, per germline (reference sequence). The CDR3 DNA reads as TGTGCCAGCAGCTCCACAGGGTTCGGAAACACCATATATTTT. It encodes CASSSTGFGNTIYF.

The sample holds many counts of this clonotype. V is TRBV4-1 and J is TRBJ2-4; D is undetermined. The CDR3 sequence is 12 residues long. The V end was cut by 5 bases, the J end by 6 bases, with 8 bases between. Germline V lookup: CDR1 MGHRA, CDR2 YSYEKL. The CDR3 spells CASSGDLNIQYF. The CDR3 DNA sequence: TGCGCCAGCAGCGGCGATCTAAACATTCAGTACTTC.

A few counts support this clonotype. CDR3 in DNA: TGTGCCAGCAGCGGCAGGGGCGAGGTCTCCTATAATTCACCCCTCCACTTT. The encoded protein is CASSGRGEVSYNSPLHF. The chain uses TRBV9 and TRBJ1-6; possible D gene TRBD1, 6 bases. The ends were cut back, 3 bases at V and 0 bases at J, with 13 bases in the middle. The CDR3 is 17 residues long. CDR1 is SGDLS and CDR2 is YYNGEE in the germline V gene.

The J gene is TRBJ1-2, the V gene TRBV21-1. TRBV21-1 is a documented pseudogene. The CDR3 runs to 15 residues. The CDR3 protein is CASSTTLGQGNGYTF. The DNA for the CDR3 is TGTGCCAGCAGCACCACACTAGGGCAGGGTAATGGCTACACCTTC.

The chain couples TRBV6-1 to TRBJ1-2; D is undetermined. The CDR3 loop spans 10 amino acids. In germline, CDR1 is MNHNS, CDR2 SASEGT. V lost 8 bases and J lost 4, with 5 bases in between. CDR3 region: CASPTYGYTF. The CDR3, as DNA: TGTGCCAGCCCAACCTATGGCTACACCTTC.

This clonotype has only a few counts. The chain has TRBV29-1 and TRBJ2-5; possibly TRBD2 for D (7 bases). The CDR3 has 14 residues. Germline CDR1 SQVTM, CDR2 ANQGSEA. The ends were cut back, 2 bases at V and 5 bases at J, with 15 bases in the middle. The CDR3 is CSVEWRGGRETQYF. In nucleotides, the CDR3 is TGCAGCGTTGAATGGAGGGGGGGAAGGGAGACCCAGTACTTC. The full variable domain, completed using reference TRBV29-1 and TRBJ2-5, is SAVISQKPSRDICQRGTSLTIQCQVDSQVTMMFWYRQQPGQSLTLIATANQGSEATYESGFVIDKFPISRPNLTFSTLTVSNMSPEDSSIYLCSVEWRGGRETQYFGPGTRLLVL.

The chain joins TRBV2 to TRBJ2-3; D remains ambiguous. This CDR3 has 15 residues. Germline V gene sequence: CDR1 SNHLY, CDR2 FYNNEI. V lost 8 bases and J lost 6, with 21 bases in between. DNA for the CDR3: TGTGCCAGCTTCTCGCCAGCGATACCGATGGATACGCAGTATTTT. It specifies CASFSPAIPMDTQYF.

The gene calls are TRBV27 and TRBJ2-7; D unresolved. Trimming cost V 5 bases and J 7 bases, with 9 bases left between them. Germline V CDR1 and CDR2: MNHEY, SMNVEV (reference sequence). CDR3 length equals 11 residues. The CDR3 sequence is CASSHSGEQYF. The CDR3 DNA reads TGTGCCAGCAGTCACTCCGGGGAGCAGTACTTC.

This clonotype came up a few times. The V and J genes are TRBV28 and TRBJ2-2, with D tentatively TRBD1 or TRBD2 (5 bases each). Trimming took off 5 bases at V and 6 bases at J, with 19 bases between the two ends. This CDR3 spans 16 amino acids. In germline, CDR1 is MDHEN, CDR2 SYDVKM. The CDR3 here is CASSPSGPFRAGELFF. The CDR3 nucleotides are TGTGCCAGCAGTCCCTCGGGACCCTTTCGTGCCGGGGAGCTGTTTTTT.

The CDR3 region is CASSWLSGGRTDTQYF. CDR3 DNA sequence: TGTGCCAGCAGCTGGCTTAGCGGGGGCCGCACAGATACGCAGTATTTT. The chain carries TRBV11-2 and TRBJ2-3; 9 positions agree with TRBD2. The CDR3 has 16 residues. Germline CDR1 and CDR2: SGHAT and FQNNGV. With 4 bases clipped from V and 1 base from J, the junction kept 6 bases outside the gene matches.

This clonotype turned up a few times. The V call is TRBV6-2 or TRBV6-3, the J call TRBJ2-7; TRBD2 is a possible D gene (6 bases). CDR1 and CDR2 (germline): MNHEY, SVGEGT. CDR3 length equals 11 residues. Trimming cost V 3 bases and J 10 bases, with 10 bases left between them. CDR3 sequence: CASSYSGDQYF. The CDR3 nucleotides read TGTGCCAGCAGTTATTCGGGGGACCAGTACTTC.

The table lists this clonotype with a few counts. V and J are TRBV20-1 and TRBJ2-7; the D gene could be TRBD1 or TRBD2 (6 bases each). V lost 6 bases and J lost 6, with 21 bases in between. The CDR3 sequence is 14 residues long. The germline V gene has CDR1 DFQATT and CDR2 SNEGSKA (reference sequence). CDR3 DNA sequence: TGCAGTGCCATAATCCAGGGGAGGTTTAGCGAGCAGTACTTC. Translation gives CSAIIQGRFSEQYF.

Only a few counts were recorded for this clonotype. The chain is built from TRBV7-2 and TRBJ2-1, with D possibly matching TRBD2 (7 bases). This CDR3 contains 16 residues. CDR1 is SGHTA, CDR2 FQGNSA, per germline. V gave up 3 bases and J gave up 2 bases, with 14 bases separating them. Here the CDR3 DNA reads TGTGCCAGCAGCTTGTTCGGAGGGGGGGCCTACAATGAGCAGTTCTTC. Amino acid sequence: CASSLFGGGAYNEQFF.

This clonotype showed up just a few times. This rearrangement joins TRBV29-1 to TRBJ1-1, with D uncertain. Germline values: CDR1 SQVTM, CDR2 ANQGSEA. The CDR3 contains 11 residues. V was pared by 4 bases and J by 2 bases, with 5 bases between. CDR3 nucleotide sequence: TGCAGCGTTGGAATTAACACTGAAGCTTTCTTT. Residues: CSVGINTEAFF.

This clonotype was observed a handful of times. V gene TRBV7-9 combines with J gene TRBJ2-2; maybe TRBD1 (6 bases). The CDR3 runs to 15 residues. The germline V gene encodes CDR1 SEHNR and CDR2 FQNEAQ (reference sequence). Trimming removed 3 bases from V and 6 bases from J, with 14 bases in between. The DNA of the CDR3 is TGTGCCAGCAGCTTCCCCCAGGGGAAGTCCGGGGAGCTGTTTTTT. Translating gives CASSFPQGKSGELFF.

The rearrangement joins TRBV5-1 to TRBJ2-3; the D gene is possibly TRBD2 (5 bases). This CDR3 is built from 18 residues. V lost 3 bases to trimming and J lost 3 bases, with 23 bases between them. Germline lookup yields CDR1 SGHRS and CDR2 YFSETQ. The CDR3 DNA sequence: TGCGCCAGCAGCTCTCCGGAGGTGCCGGAGCCGGGGACAGATACGCAGTATTTT. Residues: CASSSPEVPEPGTDTQYF.

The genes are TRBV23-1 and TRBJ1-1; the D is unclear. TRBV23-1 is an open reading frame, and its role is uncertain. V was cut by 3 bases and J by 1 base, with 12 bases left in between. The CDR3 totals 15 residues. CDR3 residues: CASSHPNNQNTEAFF. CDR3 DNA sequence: TGCGCCAGCAGTCACCCGAACAATCAGAACACTGAAGCTTTCTTT.

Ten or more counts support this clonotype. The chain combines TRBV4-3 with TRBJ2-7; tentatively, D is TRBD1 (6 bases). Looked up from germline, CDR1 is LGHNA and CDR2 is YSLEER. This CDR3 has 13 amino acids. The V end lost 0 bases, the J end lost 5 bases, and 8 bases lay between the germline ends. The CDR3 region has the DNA TGCGCCAGCAGCCAAGACAGGGGTCACGAGCAGTACTTC. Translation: CASSQDRGHEQYF.

The CDR3 protein is CASSPDGVDTGELFF. DNA for the CDR3: TGCGCCAGCAGCCCGGATGGGGTTGACACCGGGGAGCTGTTTTTT. V usage is TRBV5-1 and J usage is TRBJ2-2; D is unresolved. V was trimmed by 4 bases and J by 3 bases, leaving 13 bases between them. Germline loops: CDR1 SGHRS, CDR2 YFSETQ. The CDR3 consists of 15 residues.

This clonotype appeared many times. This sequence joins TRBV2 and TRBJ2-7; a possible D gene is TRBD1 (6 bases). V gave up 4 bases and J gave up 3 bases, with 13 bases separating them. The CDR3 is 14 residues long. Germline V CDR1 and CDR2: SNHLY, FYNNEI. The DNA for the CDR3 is TGTGCCAGCAGTGGGACAGATGTTGACTACGAGCAGTACTTC. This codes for CASSGTDVDYEQYF.

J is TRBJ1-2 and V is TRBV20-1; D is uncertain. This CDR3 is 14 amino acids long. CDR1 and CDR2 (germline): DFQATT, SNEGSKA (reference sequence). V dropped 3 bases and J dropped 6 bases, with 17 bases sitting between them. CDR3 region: CSARTDEGRNGYTF. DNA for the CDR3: TGCAGTGCTAGGACGGACGAGGGCAGGAATGGCTACACCTTC.

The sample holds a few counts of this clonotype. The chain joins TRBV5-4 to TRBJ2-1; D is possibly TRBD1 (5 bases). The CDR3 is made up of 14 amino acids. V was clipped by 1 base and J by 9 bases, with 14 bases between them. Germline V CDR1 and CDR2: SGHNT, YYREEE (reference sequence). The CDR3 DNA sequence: TGTGCCAGCAGCTTGTATGGGGCTTTGGGTGAGCAGTTCTTC. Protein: CASSLYGALGEQFF.

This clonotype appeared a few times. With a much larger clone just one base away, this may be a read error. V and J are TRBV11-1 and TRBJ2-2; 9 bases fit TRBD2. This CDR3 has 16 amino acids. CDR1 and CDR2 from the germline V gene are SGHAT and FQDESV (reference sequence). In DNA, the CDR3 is TGTGCCAGCAGCTTAGTGGCTAGCGGGGCCACCGGGGACCTGTTTTTT. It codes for CASSLVASGATGDLFF.

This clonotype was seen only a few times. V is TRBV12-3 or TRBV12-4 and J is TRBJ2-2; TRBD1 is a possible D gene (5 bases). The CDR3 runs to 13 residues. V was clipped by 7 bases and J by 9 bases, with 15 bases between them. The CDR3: CASKDRQTRELFF. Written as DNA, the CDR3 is TGTGCCAGCAAAGACAGACAAACACGGGAGCTGTTTTTT.

The CDR3: CASSQMTGEYGYTF. The CDR3 region has the DNA TGCGCCAGCAGCCAGATGACAGGGGAATATGGCTACACCTTC. The gene calls are TRBV4-3 and TRBJ1-2; 8 positions agree with TRBD1. Germline V gene data show CDR1 as LGHNA and CDR2 as YSLEER. J was trimmed by 5 bases and V by 3 bases; bases with no gene match: 5. The CDR3 consists of 14 residues.

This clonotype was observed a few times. CDR3: CASSEFSVGQTNYGYTF. The CDR3 bases are TGTGCCAGCAGTGAGTTCTCGGTGGGACAGACAAACTATGGCTACACCTTC. This chain uses TRBV6-1 with TRBJ1-2, with TRBD1 matching over 7 bases. Looked up from germline, CDR1 is MNHNS and CDR2 is SASEGT. Germline trimming cut 3 bases from V and 2 bases from J; bases unmatched to any gene: 12. There are 17 residues in the CDR3.

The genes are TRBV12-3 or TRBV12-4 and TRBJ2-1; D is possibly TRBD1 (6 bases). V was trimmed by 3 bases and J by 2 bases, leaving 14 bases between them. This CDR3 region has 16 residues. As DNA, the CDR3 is TGTGCCAGCAGTTTGAGGGTTACAGGGCCCTACAATGAGCAGTTCTTC. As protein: CASSLRVTGPYNEQFF.

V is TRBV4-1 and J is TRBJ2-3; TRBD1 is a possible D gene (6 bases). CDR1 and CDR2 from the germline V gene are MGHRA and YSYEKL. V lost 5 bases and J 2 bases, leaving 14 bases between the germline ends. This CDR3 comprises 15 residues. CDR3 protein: CASSKFRTDTDTQYF. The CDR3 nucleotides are TGCGCCAGCAGCAAATTCCGGACAGACACAGATACGCAGTATTTT.